The 20 T cell receptor beta chains below all came from one sample that was sequenced in a study of human T cells and chemical hapten exposure (dated by TCRdb to 2020 to 2023). The library was prepared using RACE. Sequencing used a NextSeq 500. TCRdb handled the public reads itself, with Q25 trimming in fastp and clone calling in MiXCR, and kept productive beta chains. Rows are combined by CDR3 protein, so each entry shows the most common genes and DNA. Across this sample there are roughly 380,000 distinct CDR3 sequences, with approximately 5.1% seen only once. The ten largest account for under 2.5% of the sample. The sample's time point label is to be understood as: patch test 1, 2 weeks after DPC sensitization. This specimen's treatment or condition label, interpreted: therapeutic diphenylcyclopropenone sensitization with weekly scalp DPC. Sequencing used whole blood, obtained in connection with sensitization to the hapten diphenylcyclopropenone (DPC). These receptor sequences come from a woman between 45 and 65 years old with alopecia areata. Some clones in this sample may be carry-over from other donors' samples.

This clonotype occurred a few times. The chain employs TRBV9 and TRBJ2-5; D not resolved. V lost 0 bases and J 4 bases, leaving 7 bases between the germline ends. The CDR3 has 13 residues. CDR1 SGDLS and CDR2 YYNGEE come from the germline V gene. The CDR3 here is CASSVATGETQYF. The DNA of the CDR3 is TGTGCCAGCAGCGTAGCTACGGGAGAGACCCAGTACTTC.

Ten or more counts support this clonotype. The gene calls are TRBV20-1 and TRBJ2-5, with 11 nucleotides matching TRBD2. The CDR3 totals 15 residues. Germline-derived CDR1 and CDR2 are DFQATT and SNEGSKA (reference sequence). V trimming: 3 bases; J trimming: 3 bases; junction bases outside the gene matches: 6. Here the CDR3 reads CSARDPGLAEETQYF. For the CDR3, the DNA is TGCAGTGCTAGGGACCCGGGACTAGCGGAAGAGACCCAGTACTTC.

V is TRBV23-1 and J is TRBJ1-5; 9 bases map to TRBD1. TRBV23-1 is given ORF status, its function remaining uncertain. J gave up 4 bases and V 0 bases, and 4 bases lay outside the gene matches. There are 16 residues in the CDR3. The CDR3 loop reads CASSQSAGQGNQPQHF. CDR3 in DNA: TGCGCCAGCAGTCAATCGGCGGGACAGGGTAATCAGCCCCAGCATTTT.

This clonotype was observed at least ten times. The chain joins TRBV7-2 to TRBJ2-1; 13 positions agree with TRBD2. V shed 1 base and J 10 bases; nucleotides not matched to a gene: 10. Germline V gives CDR1 SGHTA, CDR2 FQGNSA. This CDR3 is 17 amino acids long. This CDR3 is CASSLGTSGSLLREQFF. CDR3 nucleotide sequence: TGTGCCAGCAGCTTAGGGACTAGCGGGAGTTTGTTACGCGAGCAGTTCTTC. The complete variable domain, with remaining parts taken from reference TRBV7-2 and TRBJ2-1, reads GAGVSQSPSNKVTEKGKDVELRCDPISGHTALYWYRQSLGQGLEFLIYFQGNSAPDKSGLPSDRFSAERTGGSVSTLTIQRTQQEDSAVYLCASSLGTSGSLLREQFFGPGTRLTVL.

The sample holds many counts of this clonotype. The rearrangement uses TRBV28 and TRBJ1-2; D is ambiguous. Trimming cost V 8 bases and J 8 bases, with 15 bases left between them. The CDR3 length is 12 residues. In germline, CDR1 is MDHEN, CDR2 SYDVKM. The DNA for the CDR3 is TGTGCCAGCGAGGAAGGTTTAGAAGGCTACACCTTC. Amino acid sequence: CASEEGLEGYTF.

Many counts were recorded for this clonotype. This chain links TRBV3-1 with TRBJ2-1, with a weak D call TRBD1 (5 bases). V lost 0 bases to trimming and J lost 7 bases, with 13 bases between them. The CDR3 has 15 residues. Germline V lookup: CDR1 LGHDT, CDR2 YNNKEL (reference sequence). The CDR3 region is CASSQEGVVANEQFF. CDR3 sequence (DNA): TGTGCCAGCAGCCAAGAAGGGGTAGTAGCAAATGAGCAGTTCTTC.

This clonotype was counted many times. This chain's CDR3 is CASSLLSAVSSYNEQFF. Written as DNA, the CDR3 is TGTGCCAGCAGCTTATTGTCGGCAGTTAGCTCCTACAATGAGCAGTTCTTC. V is TRBV11-2 and J is TRBJ2-1; D remains ambiguous. This CDR3 region has 17 residues. Germline V gene lookup returns CDR1 SGHAT and CDR2 FQNNGV. V lost 2 bases and J lost 0, with 14 bases in between.

This clonotype was seen at least ten times. The chain has TRBV27 and TRBJ2-5; 8 bases fit TRBD2. From germline, CDR1 is MNHEY and CDR2 SMNVEV (reference sequence). V gave up 7 bases and J gave up 2 bases; unmatched junction bases: 3. The length of the CDR3 is 13 residues. The CDR3 nucleotides read TGTGCCAGCAATCAGCGGGGGCAAGAGACCCAGTACTTC. It specifies CASNQRGQETQYF.

This clonotype was seen many times. The rearrangement joins TRBV4-1 to TRBJ2-3; 7 nucleotides match TRBD1. Germline lookup yields CDR1 MGHRA and CDR2 YSYEKL. V lost 0 bases to trimming and J lost 3 bases; unmatched junction nucleotides: 0. The CDR3 sequence is 14 residues long. The CDR3 loop reads CASSQDRGTDTQYF. The CDR3 coding sequence is TGCGCCAGCAGCCAAGACAGGGGGACAGATACGCAGTATTTT.

This clonotype was recorded at least ten times. The V gene is TRBV10-3, the J gene TRBJ2-1; TRBD2 aligns across 10 bases. The CDR3 totals 16 residues. Germline CDR1 is ENHRY and CDR2 is SYGVKD. The trim removed 4 bases at V and 3 bases at J, leaving 6 bases unmatched. CDR3 loop: CAISVASGRDYNEQFF. CDR3 coding DNA: TGTGCCATCAGTGTGGCTAGCGGGAGAGACTACAATGAGCAGTTCTTC.

This clonotype was found many times. The V gene is TRBV4-1, the J gene TRBJ2-3; 13 nucleotides align to TRBD2. V lost 5 bases to trimming and J lost 0 bases; unmatched junction nucleotides: 11. The CDR3 loop spans 19 amino acids. Per germline, CDR1 MGHRA and CDR2 YSYEKL. The CDR3 here is CASSESGLAGDVSTDTQYF. CDR3 bases: TGCGCCAGCAGCGAATCAGGACTAGCGGGAGATGTGAGCACAGATACGCAGTATTTT.

This clonotype was recorded at least ten times. The gene calls are TRBV29-1 and TRBJ2-7, with D maybe TRBD1 (5 bases). CDR1 is SQVTM and CDR2 is ANQGSEA in the germline V gene. Trimming shortened V by 5 bases and J by 4 bases, and 12 bases separated the two germline ends. The CDR3 spans 12 residues. The CDR3 is CSVPGPGYEQYF. The CDR3 bases are TGCAGCGTTCCTGGCCCAGGGTACGAGCAGTACTTC.

This clonotype was seen many times. This sequence joins TRBV7-6 and TRBJ2-3; the D gene is possibly TRBD2 (6 bases). The V gene's germline CDR1 is SGHVS and CDR2 FNYEAQ. Trimming stripped 5 bases from V and 2 bases from J, with 8 bases between. The CDR3 is 13 residues long. The CDR3 nucleotides are TGTGCCAGCAGCCGGACTATCACAGATACGCAGTATTTT. Translating it yields CASSRTITDTQYF.

About this clonotype: At one boundary the junction diverges from the germline segment, which might be a read error. The chain has TRBV24-1 and TRBJ2-7, with D possibly matching TRBD2 (5 bases). Per germline, CDR1 KGHDR and CDR2 SFDVKD. This CDR3 has 9 residues. The CDR3 DNA is TGTGCCACCGCCACGGGATACAACTTC. Its translation: CATATGYNF.

This chain connects TRBV4-1 to TRBJ1-6; 8 nucleotides agree with TRBD1. After removal of 2 bases from V and 10 bases from J, the junction contained 10 bases not matched to a gene. The CDR3 has 16 residues. Germline CDR1 and CDR2: MGHRA and YSYEKL. The CDR3 region is CASSQYPGTGDSPLHF. CDR3 DNA sequence: TGCGCCAGCAGCCAATATCCCGGGACAGGAGACTCACCCCTCCACTTT.

This clonotype was seen many times. The chain links TRBV27 to TRBJ2-2, with 12 bases that match TRBD2. After removal of 4 bases from V and 4 bases from J, the junction contained 7 bases not matched to a gene. CDR3 length: 17 amino acids. Germline V gene sequence: CDR1 MNHEY, CDR2 SMNVEV (reference sequence). The CDR3 is CASSSSGRALFTGELFF. CDR3 coding DNA: TGTGCCAGCAGTTCTAGCGGGAGGGCCTTATTCACCGGGGAGCTGTTTTTT.

This clonotype was picked up many times. The chain carries TRBV6-5 and TRBJ1-2, with 9 positions matching TRBD1. The CDR3 has 13 amino acids. Germline loops: CDR1 MNHEY, CDR2 SVGAGI. V lost 2 bases and J lost 8; bases outside the gene matches: 3. The CDR3 is CASSYGTGQGYTF. CDR3 DNA sequence: TGTGCCAGCAGTTACGGGACAGGGCAGGGCTACACCTTC.

This clonotype has ten or more counts. V gene TRBV6-1 combines with J gene TRBJ1-1; TRBD1 is a possible D gene (6 bases). The CDR3 loop spans 14 amino acids. Looked up from germline, CDR1 is MNHNS and CDR2 is SASEGT. Trimming stripped 4 bases from V and 5 bases from J, with 14 bases between. CDR3 in amino acids: CASSGGGGGTEAFF. Written as DNA, the CDR3 is TGTGCCAGCAGTGGGGGAGGGGGAGGGACTGAAGCTTTCTTT.

This clonotype showed up many times. V gene TRBV10-2 combines with J gene TRBJ1-5; D is perhaps TRBD1 (5 bases). The CDR3 loop spans 14 amino acids. CDR1 WSHSY and CDR2 SAAADI come from the germline V gene. Deletions cut 4 bases from V and 7 bases from J, with 14 bases between. The CDR3 DNA is TGCGCCAGCAGTGCCGGGAGGGGTCTCCAGCCCCAGCATTTT. Translated: CASSAGRGLQPQHF.

This chain connects TRBV19 to TRBJ1-5; 8 positions match TRBD1. V shed 6 bases and J 7 bases; nucleotides not matched to a gene: 8. CDR1 is LNHDA and CDR2 is SQIVND in the germline V gene (reference sequence). The CDR3 covers 14 residues. The CDR3 bases are TGTGCCAGTAGCCGCGGACAGGGCGACCAGCCCCAGCATTTT. Translated, it gives CASSRGQGDQPQHF.